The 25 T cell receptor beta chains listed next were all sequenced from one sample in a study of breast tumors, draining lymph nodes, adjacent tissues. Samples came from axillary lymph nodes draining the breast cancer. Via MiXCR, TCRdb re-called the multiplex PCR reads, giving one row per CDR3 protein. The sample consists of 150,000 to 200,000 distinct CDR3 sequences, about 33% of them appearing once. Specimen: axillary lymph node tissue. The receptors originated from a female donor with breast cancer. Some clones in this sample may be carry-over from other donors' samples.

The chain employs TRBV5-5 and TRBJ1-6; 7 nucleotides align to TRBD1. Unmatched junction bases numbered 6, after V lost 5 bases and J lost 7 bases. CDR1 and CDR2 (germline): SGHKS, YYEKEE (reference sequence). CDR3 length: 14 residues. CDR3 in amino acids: CASSPGDRNSPLHF. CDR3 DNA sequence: TGTGCCAGCAGTCCCGGGGACAGAAATTCACCCCTCCACTTT.

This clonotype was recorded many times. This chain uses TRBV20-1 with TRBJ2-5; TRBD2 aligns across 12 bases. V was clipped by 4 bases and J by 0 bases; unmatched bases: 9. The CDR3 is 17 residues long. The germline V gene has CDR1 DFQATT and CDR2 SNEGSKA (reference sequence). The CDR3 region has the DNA TGCAGTGCTAAACTAGCGGGAGGAACAATGTACCAAGAGACCCAGTACTTC. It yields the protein CSAKLAGGTMYQETQYF.

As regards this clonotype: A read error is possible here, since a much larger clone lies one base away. CDR3 in amino acids: CASSLRTKRGDEQFF. The CDR3, as DNA: TGTGCCAGCAGCCTCCGCACGAAAAGGGGTGATGAGCAGTTCTTC. This chain links TRBV11-3 with TRBJ2-1, with D possibly TRBD1 on 5 matching bases. Germline loops: CDR1 SGHNT, CDR2 YENEEA. The germline V and J ends were trimmed by 5 bases and 8 bases, with 19 bases remaining between them. There are 15 residues in the CDR3.

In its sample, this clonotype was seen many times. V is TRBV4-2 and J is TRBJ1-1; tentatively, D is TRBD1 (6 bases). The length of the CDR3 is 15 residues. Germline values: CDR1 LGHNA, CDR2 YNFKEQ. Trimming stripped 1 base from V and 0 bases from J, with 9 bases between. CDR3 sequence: CASSQGRGLNTEAFF. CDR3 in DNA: TGTGCCAGCAGCCAAGGGAGGGGGTTGAACACTGAAGCTTTCTTT.

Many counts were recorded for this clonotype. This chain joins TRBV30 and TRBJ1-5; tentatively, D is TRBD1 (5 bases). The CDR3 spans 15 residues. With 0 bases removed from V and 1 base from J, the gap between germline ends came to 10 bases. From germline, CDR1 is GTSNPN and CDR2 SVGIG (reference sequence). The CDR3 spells CAWSVGAWSNQPQHF. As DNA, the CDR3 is TGTGCCTGGAGTGTAGGGGCGTGGAGCAATCAGCCCCAGCATTTT.

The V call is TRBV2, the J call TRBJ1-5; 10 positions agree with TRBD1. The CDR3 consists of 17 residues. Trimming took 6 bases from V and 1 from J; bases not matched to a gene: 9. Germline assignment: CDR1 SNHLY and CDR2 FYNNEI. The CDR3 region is CASRGDRGWASNQPQHF. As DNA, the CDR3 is TGTGCCAGCAGGGGGGACAGGGGATGGGCAAGCAATCAGCCCCAGCATTTT.

The CDR3 here is CASSQVPSGGFGGEPQHF. In DNA form, the CDR3 reads TGTGCCAGCAGCCAAGTCCCTAGCGGGGGGTTCGGCGGGGAGCCCCAGCATTTT. The chain couples TRBV4-2 to TRBJ1-5, with a tentative D call TRBD1 (5 bases). Trimming pared 1 base from V and 8 bases from J, leaving 24 bases between. The germline V gene has CDR1 LGHNA and CDR2 YNFKEQ. This CDR3 contains 18 residues.

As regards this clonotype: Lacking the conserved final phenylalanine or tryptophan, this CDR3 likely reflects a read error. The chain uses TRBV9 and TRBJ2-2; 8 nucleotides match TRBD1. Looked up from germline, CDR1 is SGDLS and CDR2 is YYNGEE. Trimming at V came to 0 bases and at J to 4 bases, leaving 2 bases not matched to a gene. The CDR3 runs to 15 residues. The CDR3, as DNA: TGTGCCAGCAGCGTAGCAGGGGGCAGCACCGGGGAGCTGTTTTTA. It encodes CASSVAGGSTGELFL.

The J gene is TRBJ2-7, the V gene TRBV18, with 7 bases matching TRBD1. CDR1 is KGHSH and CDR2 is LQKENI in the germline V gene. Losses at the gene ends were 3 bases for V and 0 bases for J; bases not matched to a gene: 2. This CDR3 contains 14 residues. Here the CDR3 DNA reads TGTGCCAGCTCACCTGGACAGGCCTCCTACGAGCAGTACTTC. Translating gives CASSPGQASYEQYF.

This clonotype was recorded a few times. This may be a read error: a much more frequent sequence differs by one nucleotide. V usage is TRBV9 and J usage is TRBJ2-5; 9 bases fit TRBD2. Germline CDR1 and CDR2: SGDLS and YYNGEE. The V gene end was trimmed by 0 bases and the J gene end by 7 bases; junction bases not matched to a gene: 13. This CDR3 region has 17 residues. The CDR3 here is CASSVVKAREGHATQYF. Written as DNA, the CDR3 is TGTGCCAGCAGCGTAGTAAAGGCGCGGGAGGGCCACGCGACCCAGTACTTC.

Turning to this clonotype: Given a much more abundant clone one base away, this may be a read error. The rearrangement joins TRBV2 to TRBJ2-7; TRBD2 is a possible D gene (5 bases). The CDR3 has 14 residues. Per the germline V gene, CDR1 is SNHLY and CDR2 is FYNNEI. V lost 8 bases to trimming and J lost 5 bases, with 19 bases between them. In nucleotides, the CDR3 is TGTGCCAGCCGGAGGCCGGAGTTTGGCCACGAGCAGTACTTC. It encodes CASRRPEFGHEQYF. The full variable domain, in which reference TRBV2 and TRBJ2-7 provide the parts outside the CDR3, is EPEVTQTPSHQVTQMGQEVILRCVPISNHLYFYWYRQILGQKVEFLVSFYNNEISEKSEIFDDQFSVERPDGSNFTLKIRSTKLEDSAMYFCASRRPEFGHEQYFGPGTRLTVT.

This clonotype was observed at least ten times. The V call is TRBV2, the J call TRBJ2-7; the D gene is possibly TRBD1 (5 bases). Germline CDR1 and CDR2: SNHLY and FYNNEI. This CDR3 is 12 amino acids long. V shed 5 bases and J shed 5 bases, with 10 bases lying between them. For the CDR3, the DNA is TGTGCCAGCAGTCCAGGGTCCCACGAGCAGTACTTC. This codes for CASSPGSHEQYF.

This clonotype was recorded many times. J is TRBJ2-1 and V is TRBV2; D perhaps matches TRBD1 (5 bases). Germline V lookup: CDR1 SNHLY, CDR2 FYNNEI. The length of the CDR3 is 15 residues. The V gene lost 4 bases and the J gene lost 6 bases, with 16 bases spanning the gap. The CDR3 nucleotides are TGTGCCAGCAGTGGAGGCAGGGTCGTTATCAATGAGCAGTTCTTC. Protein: CASSGGRVVINEQFF.

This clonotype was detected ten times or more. CDR3 DNA sequence: TGTGCCAGCAGCGTAGTTCCGGCGGGAGGGCCGGACCAGCAGTACTTC. Translated: CASSVVPAGGPDQQYF. The J gene is TRBJ2-7, the V gene TRBV9; 9 bases map to TRBD2. The CDR3 is 16 residues long. Germline lookup yields CDR1 SGDLS and CDR2 YYNGEE. With 0 bases clipped from V and 8 bases from J, the junction kept 12 bases outside the gene matches.

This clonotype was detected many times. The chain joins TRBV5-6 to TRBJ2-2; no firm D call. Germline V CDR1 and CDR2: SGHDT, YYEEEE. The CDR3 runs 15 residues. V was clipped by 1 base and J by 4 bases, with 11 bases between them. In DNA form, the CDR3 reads TGTGCCAGCAGCTTGAGTTTTACGCTCACCGGGGAGCTGTTTTTT. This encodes CASSLSFTLTGELFF.

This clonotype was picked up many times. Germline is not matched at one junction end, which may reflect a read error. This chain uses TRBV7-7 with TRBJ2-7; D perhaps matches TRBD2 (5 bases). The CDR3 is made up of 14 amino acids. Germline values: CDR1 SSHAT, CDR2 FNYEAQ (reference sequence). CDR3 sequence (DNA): TGTGCTAGCAGCTTAGCCCCTAGCAGCTACGAGCAGTACTTC. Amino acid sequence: CASSLAPSSYEQYF.

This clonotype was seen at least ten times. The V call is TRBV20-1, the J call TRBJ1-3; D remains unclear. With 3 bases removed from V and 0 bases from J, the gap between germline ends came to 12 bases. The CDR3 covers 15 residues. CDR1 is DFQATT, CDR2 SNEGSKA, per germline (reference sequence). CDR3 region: CSARHDVDSGNTIYF. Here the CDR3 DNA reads TGCAGTGCTAGGCACGACGTAGACTCTGGAAACACCATATATTTT.

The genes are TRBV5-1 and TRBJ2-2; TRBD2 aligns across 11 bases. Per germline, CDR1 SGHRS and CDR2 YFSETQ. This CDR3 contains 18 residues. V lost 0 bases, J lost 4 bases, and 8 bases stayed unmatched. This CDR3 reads CASSLELAGAGGTGELFF. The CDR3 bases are TGCGCCAGCAGCTTGGAACTAGCGGGGGCAGGTGGCACCGGGGAGCTGTTTTTT.

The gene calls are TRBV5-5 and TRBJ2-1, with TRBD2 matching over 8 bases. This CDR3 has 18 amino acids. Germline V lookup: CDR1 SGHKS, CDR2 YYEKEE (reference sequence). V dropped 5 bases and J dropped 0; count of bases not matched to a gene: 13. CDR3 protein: CASRPGLVGGSSYNEQFF. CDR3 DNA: TGTGCCAGCAGACCGGGACTAGTGGGGGGGAGCTCCTACAATGAGCAGTTCTTC. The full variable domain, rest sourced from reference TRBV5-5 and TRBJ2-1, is DAGVTQSPTHLIKTRGQQVTLRCSPISGHKSVSWYQQVLGQGPQFIFQYYEKEERGRGNFPDRFSARQFPNYSSELNVNALLLGDSALYLCASRPGLVGGSSYNEQFFGPGTRLTVL.

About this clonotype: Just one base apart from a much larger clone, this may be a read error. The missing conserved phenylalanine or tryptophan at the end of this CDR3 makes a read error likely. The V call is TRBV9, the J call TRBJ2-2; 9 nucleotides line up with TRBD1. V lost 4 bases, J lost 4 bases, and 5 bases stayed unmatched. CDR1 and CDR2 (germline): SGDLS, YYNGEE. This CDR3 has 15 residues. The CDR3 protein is CASSTRTGVTGELFS. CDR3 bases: TGTGCCAGCAGCACCCGGACAGGGGTCACCGGGGAGCTGTTTTCT.

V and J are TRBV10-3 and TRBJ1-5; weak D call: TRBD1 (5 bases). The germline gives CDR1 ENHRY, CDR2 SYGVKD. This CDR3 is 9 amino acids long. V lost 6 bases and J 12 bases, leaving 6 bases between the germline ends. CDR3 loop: CAISRDQHF. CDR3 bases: TGTGCCATCAGCAGGGACCAGCATTTT.

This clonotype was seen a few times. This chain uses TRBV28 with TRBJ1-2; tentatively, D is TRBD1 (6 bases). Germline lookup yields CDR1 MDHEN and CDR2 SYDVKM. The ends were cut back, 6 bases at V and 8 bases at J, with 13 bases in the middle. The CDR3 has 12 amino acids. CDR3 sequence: CASRAQGVGYTF. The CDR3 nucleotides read TGTGCCAGCAGGGCACAGGGAGTGGGCTACACCTTC.

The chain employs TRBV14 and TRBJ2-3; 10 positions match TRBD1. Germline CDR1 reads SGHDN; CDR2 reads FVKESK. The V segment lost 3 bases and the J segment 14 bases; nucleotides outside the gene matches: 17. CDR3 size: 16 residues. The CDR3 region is CASSHNDRGRLEFRYF. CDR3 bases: TGTGCCAGCAGCCATAATGACAGGGGGCGGCTGGAATTCCGGTATTTT.

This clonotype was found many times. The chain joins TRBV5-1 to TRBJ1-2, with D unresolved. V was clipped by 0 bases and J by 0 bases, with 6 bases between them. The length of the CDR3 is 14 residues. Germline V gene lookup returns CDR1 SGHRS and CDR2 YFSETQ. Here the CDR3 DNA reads TGCGCCAGCAGCTTGGACGGGTCTAACTATGGCTACACCTTC. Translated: CASSLDGSNYGYTF.

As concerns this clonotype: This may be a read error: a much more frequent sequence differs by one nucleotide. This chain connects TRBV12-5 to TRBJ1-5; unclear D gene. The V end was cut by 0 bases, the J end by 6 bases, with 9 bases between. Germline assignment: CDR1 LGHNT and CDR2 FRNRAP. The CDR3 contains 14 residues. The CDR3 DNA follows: TGTGCTAGTGGTTTGGTCTGGATATTTCAGCCCCAGCATTTT. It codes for CASGLVWIFQPQHF.